The rows below give T cell receptor beta chains drawn from one sample of a study of T-cell reconstitution after alpha-beta-depleted transplantation in children. MiXCR was run by TCRdb on the PCR reads, yielding one entry per CDR3 protein. Counted here are 500,000 to 750,000 distinct CDR3 sequences, roughly 13% occurring once; the ten biggest clones make up 2% to 2.5%. The starting material was PBMCs, mostly from graft donor cells, obtained 360 days after TCRalphabeta/CD19-depleted stem cell transplant. The source of these receptors is a male patient younger than 18 who had a stem cell transplant for acute myeloid leukemia, so the T cells may come from the graft donor. Each CDR3 is given with its conserved first and last residue. The D gene is left open where the match is weak. Part of the rows lack a size; the others show once, few, many or a class for expanded clones.

v_gene: TRBV7-3
j_gene: TRBJ2-1
d_gene: TRBD1
abundance: few
CDR3aa: CASSRQGAYNEQFF
CDR3nt: TGTGCCAGCAGCCGACAGGGCGCCTACAATGAGCAGTTCTTC

v_gene: TRBV20-1
j_gene: TRBJ2-3
d_gene: TRBD2
abundance: few
CDR3aa: CSASVLAGGPADTQYF
CDR3nt: TGCAGTGCTAGCGTACTAGCGGGAGGGCCGGCAGATACGCAGTATTTT

v_gene: TRBV4-3
j_gene: TRBJ2-5
d_gene: TRBD2
abundance: .
CDR3aa: CASSQDWRLAGVATQYF
CDR3nt: TGCGCCAGCAGCCAAGATTGGCGGCTAGCGGGAGTTGCGACCCAGTACTTC

v_gene: TRBV2
j_gene: TRBJ1-1
d_gene: TRBD1
abundance: .
CDR3aa: CASRATGGNAEAFF
CDR3nt: TGTGCCAGCAGAGCCACAGGGGGCAACGCTGAAGCTTTCTTT

v_gene: TRBV20-1
j_gene: TRBJ2-5
d_gene: TRBD2
abundance: .
CDR3aa: CSARVAAGGPHETQYF
CDR3nt: TGCAGTGCTAGAGTCGCGGCGGGAGGGCCGCATGAGACCCAGTACTTC

v_gene: TRBV24-1
j_gene: TRBJ2-5
d_gene: .
abundance: few
CDR3aa: CATSDKGSTRRWAQYF
CDR3nt: TGTGCCACCAGTGATAAAGGCTCGACCCGGCGTTGGGCCCAGTACTTC

v_gene: TRBV29-1
j_gene: TRBJ2-7
d_gene: TRBD1
abundance: few
CDR3aa: CSATTGTAYEQYF
CDR3nt: TGCAGCGCTACAACCGGGACAGCCTACGAGCAGTACTTC

v_gene: TRBV4-3
j_gene: TRBJ2-7
d_gene: .
abundance: many
CDR3aa: CASSQDPAPSYEQYF
CDR3nt: TGCGCCAGCAGCCAAGATCCGGCGCCTTCCTACGAGCAGTACTTC

v_gene: TRBV6-4
j_gene: TRBJ2-2
d_gene: .
abundance: few
CDR3aa: CASSSNGELFF
CDR3nt: TGTGCCAGCAGTTCGAACGGGGAGCTGTTTTTT

v_gene: TRBV4-3
j_gene: TRBJ2-6
d_gene: .
abundance: few
CDR3aa: CASSQVQTVVSGANVLTF
CDR3nt: TGCGCCAGCAGCCAAGTTCAAACGGTGGTCTCTGGGGCCAACGTCCTGACTTTC

v_gene: TRBV7-8
j_gene: TRBJ2-5
d_gene: .
abundance: many
CDR3aa: CASSLARVGETQYF
CDR3nt: TGTGCCAGCAGCTTAGCGCGGGTTGGGGAGACCCAGTACTTC

v_gene: TRBV4-3
j_gene: TRBJ2-7
d_gene: .
abundance: few
CDR3aa: CASSQDRQGGNEQYF
CDR3nt: TGCGCCAGCAGCCAAGATAGGCAGGGGGGCAACGAGCAGTACTTC

v_gene: TRBV9
j_gene: TRBJ2-4
d_gene: .
abundance: .
CDR3aa: CASSVDPLSHQYF
CDR3nt: TGTGCCAGCAGCGTAGACCCTCTAAGTCATCAGTACTTC

v_gene: TRBV18
j_gene: TRBJ2-1
d_gene: .
abundance: many
CDR3aa: CASSPMSKYNEQFF
CDR3nt: TGTGCCAGCTCACCAATGTCGAAGTACAATGAGCAGTTCTTC

v_gene: TRBV20-1
j_gene: TRBJ2-3
d_gene: .
abundance: .
CDR3aa: CSARGIPEEQYF
CDR3nt: TGCAGTGCTAGGGGAATTCCCGAGGAGCAGTATTTT

v_gene: TRBV5-1
j_gene: TRBJ1-1
d_gene: .
abundance: .
CDR3aa: CASRGTSAEAFF
CDR3nt: TGCGCCAGCAGGGGGACTAGCGCTGAAGCTTTCTTT

v_gene: TRBV29-1
j_gene: TRBJ2-7
d_gene: .
abundance: many
CDR3aa: CSADIPYEQYF
CDR3nt: TGCAGCGCGGACATTCCCTACGAGCAGTACTTC

v_gene: TRBV15
j_gene: TRBJ2-7
d_gene: TRBD2
abundance: .
CDR3aa: CATSRELAGVSYEQYF
CDR3nt: TGTGCCACCAGCAGAGAACTAGCGGGGGTAAGCTACGAGCAGTACTTC

v_gene: TRBV4-3
j_gene: TRBJ2-3
d_gene: TRBD2
abundance: .
CDR3aa: CASSQVLAGGYTDTQYF
CDR3nt: TGCGCCAGCAGCCAAGTGCTAGCGGGAGGTTACACAGATACGCAGTATTTT

v_gene: TRBV7-2
j_gene: TRBJ2-1
d_gene: .
abundance: many
CDR3aa: CASSLGSLEVNEQFF
CDR3nt: TGTGCCAGCAGCTTAGGTAGTCTCGAAGTTAATGAGCAGTTCTTC

v_gene: TRBV20-1
j_gene: TRBJ2-7
d_gene: .
abundance: .
CDR3aa: CSASHLRLSVSSYEQYF
CDR3nt: TGCAGTGCTAGCCACCTGAGGTTATCGGTGAGCTCCTACGAGCAGTACTTC

v_gene: TRBV12-3/TRBV12-4
j_gene: TRBJ2-7
d_gene: TRBD1
abundance: few
CDR3aa: CASSPAQGFTKQYF
CDR3nt: TGTGCCAGCAGCCCCGCACAGGGGTTTACGAAGCAGTACTTC

v_gene: TRBV27
j_gene: TRBJ2-7
d_gene: TRBD2
abundance: few
CDR3aa: CASSLGTSGGVYEQYF
CDR3nt: TGTGCCAGCAGTTTAGGGACTAGCGGGGGGGTCTACGAGCAGTACTTC

v_gene: TRBV12-3/TRBV12-4
j_gene: TRBJ2-2
d_gene: TRBD2
abundance: .
CDR3aa: CTSSPRLAGVLDTGELFF
CDR3nt: TGTACCAGCAGTCCCAGACTAGCGGGAGTTTTGGACACCGGGGAGCTGTTTTTT

v_gene: TRBV4-3
j_gene: TRBJ1-1
d_gene: .
abundance: many
CDR3aa: CASSQDLATEAFF
CDR3nt: TGCGCCAGCAGCCAAGACCTCGCCACTGAAGCTTTCTTT

v_gene: TRBV11-2
j_gene: TRBJ2-4
d_gene: TRBD1
abundance: .
CDR3aa: CASSFQGPDRVADIQYF
CDR3nt: TGTGCCAGCAGCTTCCAAGGCCCTGACAGGGTCGCCGACATTCAGTACTTC

v_gene: TRBV4-3
j_gene: TRBJ1-2
d_gene: .
abundance: many
CDR3aa: CASSLRLTGEGYYYGYTF
CDR3nt: TGCGCCAGCAGCCTCCGCTTGACAGGTGAAGGTTACTACTATGGCTACACCTTC

v_gene: TRBV20-1
j_gene: TRBJ2-6
d_gene: .
abundance: few
CDR3aa: CSALVGGANVLTF
CDR3nt: TGCAGTGCTCTTGTAGGCGGGGCCAACGTCCTGACTTTC

v_gene: TRBV5-4
j_gene: TRBJ2-1
d_gene: .
abundance: few
CDR3aa: CASSLARVSYNEQFF
CDR3nt: TGTGCCAGCAGCTTGGCCCGGGTTTCCTACAATGAGCAGTTCTTC

v_gene: TRBV6-5
j_gene: TRBJ2-1
d_gene: .
abundance: few
CDR3aa: CASSLNRAHSYNEQFF
CDR3nt: TGTGCCAGCAGTTTGAACAGGGCCCACTCCTACAATGAGCAGTTCTTC

v_gene: TRBV5-8
j_gene: TRBJ1-2
d_gene: .
abundance: .
CDR3aa: CASSWAAANYGYTF
CDR3nt: TGTGCCAGCAGCTGGGCAGCAGCTAACTATGGCTACACCTTC

v_gene: TRBV27
j_gene: TRBJ2-7
d_gene: .
abundance: many
CDR3aa: CASSPNRREQYF
CDR3nt: TGTGCCAGCAGTCCTAACCGGCGCGAGCAGTACTTC

v_gene: TRBV29-1
j_gene: TRBJ2-7
d_gene: TRBD2
abundance: .
CDR3aa: CSVGGTSGSEQYF
CDR3nt: TGCAGCGTGGGCGGGACTAGCGGGAGCGAGCAGTACTTC

v_gene: TRBV5-1
j_gene: TRBJ2-1
d_gene: TRBD2
abundance: .
CDR3aa: CASSLGLAAPNNEQFF
CDR3nt: TGCGCCAGCAGCTTGGGACTAGCGGCACCAAACAATGAGCAGTTCTTC

v_gene: TRBV20-1
j_gene: TRBJ2-3
d_gene: TRBD2
abundance: many
CDR3aa: CSAFRTSGPTDTQYF
CDR3nt: TGCAGTGCTTTTAGGACTAGCGGGCCCACAGATACGCAGTATTTT

v_gene: TRBV5-1
j_gene: TRBJ2-1
d_gene: .
abundance: few
CDR3aa: CASSPGSRNEQFF
CDR3nt: TGCGCCAGCAGCCCGGGGAGTCGGAATGAGCAGTTCTTC

v_gene: TRBV5-1
j_gene: TRBJ2-4
d_gene: .
abundance: few
CDR3aa: CASSSDSPRVVQYF
CDR3nt: TGCGCCAGCAGCTCGGACAGCCCGCGAGTCGTTCAGTACTTC

v_gene: TRBV18
j_gene: TRBJ2-3
d_gene: TRBD2
abundance: few
CDR3aa: CASSLTSGWTDTQYF
CDR3nt: TGTGCCAGCTCACTCACTAGCGGATGGACAGATACGCAGTATTTT

v_gene: TRBV14
j_gene: TRBJ2-7
d_gene: .
abundance: many
CDR3aa: CASSQYVIVAPQSGEQYF
CDR3nt: TGTGCCAGCAGCCAGTACGTAATCGTGGCCCCTCAATCTGGGGAGCAGTACTTC

v_gene: TRBV6-5
j_gene: TRBJ1-1
d_gene: TRBD1
abundance: .
CDR3aa: CASSYTEGTVKGDFF
CDR3nt: TGTGCCAGCAGTTACACCGAGGGGACAGTCAAGGGTGATTTCTTT

v_gene: TRBV28
j_gene: TRBJ2-7
d_gene: .
abundance: .
CDR3aa: CASIDPPGGDEQYF
CDR3nt: TGTGCCAGCATCGATCCCCCGGGGGGCGACGAGCAGTACTTC

v_gene: TRBV29-1
j_gene: TRBJ1-1
d_gene: .
abundance: .
CDR3aa: CSVDTVRAGEAFF
CDR3nt: TGCAGCGTTGACACCGTCAGGGCGGGGGAAGCTTTCTTT

v_gene: TRBV29-1
j_gene: TRBJ2-7
d_gene: TRBD2
abundance: few
CDR3aa: CSVGGAGDYEQYF
CDR3nt: TGCAGCGTCGGGGGGGCAGGGGACTACGAGCAGTACTTC

v_gene: TRBV18
j_gene: TRBJ2-1
d_gene: .
abundance: many
CDR3aa: CASSPTIGQFF
CDR3nt: TGTGCCAGCTCACCCACCATCGGGCAGTTCTTC

v_gene: TRBV20-1
j_gene: TRBJ2-7
d_gene: .
abundance: .
CDR3aa: CSALSHEQYF
CDR3nt: TGCAGTGCTCTTTCCCACGAGCAGTACTTC

v_gene: TRBV4-3
j_gene: TRBJ2-1
d_gene: TRBD2
abundance: many
CDR3aa: CASRGTSNEQFF
CDR3nt: TGCGCCAGCAGGGGGACTAGCAATGAGCAGTTCTTC

v_gene: TRBV28
j_gene: TRBJ2-1
d_gene: TRBD2
abundance: few
CDR3aa: CASSPITSAEQFF
CDR3nt: TGTGCCAGCAGTCCTATAACTAGCGCTGAGCAGTTCTTC

v_gene: TRBV29-1
j_gene: TRBJ1-2
d_gene: .
abundance: few
CDR3aa: CSGLGTDYYGYTF
CDR3nt: TGCAGCGGCCTCGGGACGGATTATTATGGCTACACCTTC